These T cell receptor beta chains were read from a single sample in a study of monozygotic twins with inflammatory bowel disease. TCRdb derives one entry per CDR3 protein from the 5' RACE reads, leaving out DNA. The sample includes approximately 330,000 distinct CDR3 sequences. The sequenced sample was blood. All receptors derive from a human donor with ulcerative colitis or Crohn's disease, or a healthy co-twin of an affected twin (not recorded which). Each CDR3 is given with its conserved first and last residue.

j_call v_call cdr3_aa
TRBJ1-4 TRBV20-1 CSARVVVGVVNEKLFF
TRBJ2-1 TRBV19 CASSMSGQWNEQFF
TRBJ2-6 TRBV5-4 CASRTSGDYSGANVLTF
TRBJ2-1 TRBV7-2 CASSLLARGQFF
TRBJ1-1 TRBV20-1 CSADKGQLEAFF
TRBJ1-2 TRBV5-1 CASSLVGRGADGYTF
TRBJ1-5 TRBV6-5 CASSYRLDQPQHF
TRBJ1-2 TRBV6-1 CASSRQGESNYGYTF
TRBJ1-2 TRBV5-1 CASSLEGKTGSDGYTF
TRBJ2-1 TRBV29-1 CSGAHSSYNEQFF
TRBJ2-3 TRBV28 CASSSPSGTTDTQYF
TRBJ1-5 TRBV6-2/TRBV6-3 CASRTGQPQHF
TRBJ2-7 TRBV7-9 CASSLEGGYYYEQYF
TRBJ2-1 TRBV29-1 CSVEGSPSGAYNEQFF
TRBJ1-1 TRBV29-1 CSVEDQTAPTVRRTFF
TRBJ2-7 TRBV2 CASSDWTALGEQYF
TRBJ2-1 TRBV10-3 CAISEERASYNEQFF
TRBJ2-3 TRBV12-3/TRBV12-4 CASAGTTDTQYF
TRBJ2-7 TRBV5-4 CASSLDTGTSGYEQYF
TRBJ1-5 TRBV19 CASSIPVSNQPQHF
TRBJ2-7 TRBV15 CATSREPGIGFYEQYF
TRBJ1-4 TRBV5-1 CASSSGTGGREKLFF
TRBJ2-1 TRBV10-3 CAISEPEREYNEQFF
TRBJ1-1 TRBV2 CASSEQGVTEAFF
TRBJ1-6 TRBV23-1 CASSPGDGDSPLHF
TRBJ2-1 TRBV4-3 CASSQPAAGGPSYNEQFF
TRBJ2-7 TRBV5-1 CASSLIGQGNGEQYF
TRBJ2-4 TRBV20-1 CSARTGSKNIQYF
TRBJ1-1 TRBV19 CASSGRVGTEAFF
TRBJ2-2 TRBV5-1 CASSLREIAGTGELFF
TRBJ2-5 TRBV19 CASSIGRDQETQYF
TRBJ2-1 TRBV28 CAIPGLAYNEQFF
TRBJ1-5 TRBV15 CATSRDNQLGRFQPQHF
TRBJ1-1 TRBV7-2 CASSLNPQENTEAFF
TRBJ1-2 TRBV18 CASSPSTGQGVGGYTF
TRBJ2-1 TRBV28 CASSGGRGPYNEQFF
TRBJ1-2 TRBV7-9 CASTWVAYGYTF
TRBJ2-2 TRBV4-2 CASSQAGRGSHGELFF
TRBJ2-5 TRBV20-1 CSAYDNPGDGETQYF
TRBJ2-3 TRBV7-2 CASSLGVGSDTQYF
TRBJ1-3 TRBV3-1 CASSQDRGPRNTIYF
TRBJ1-5 TRBV27 CASRMGMSNQPQHF
TRBJ2-2 TRBV7-7 CASSLGGSVGELFF
TRBJ2-3 TRBV29-1 CSVWRTDTQYF
TRBJ2-1 TRBV5-1 CASSSLGLAAYNEQFF
TRBJ2-5 TRBV4-1 CASSQADREETQYF